This TCR beta chain was sequenced for a study of T cells in localized non-small cell lung cancer. Only one count was recorded for this clone. Its antigen is still unknown. Study observations and caveats: Multi-region tumor sequencing was not done, so intratumor heterogeneity could not be excluded. Turning up in adjacent lung were a median roughly 59 of the top 100 tumor clones. Adjacent uninvolved lung tissue had the highest T cell clonality, exceeding tumor. An association was observed between higher blood T cell density and longer overall survival.

V lost 10 bases, J lost 4 bases, and 16 bases lay in between. Germline V gene data show CDR1 as MDHEN and CDR2 as SYDVKM. CDR3 length: 13 amino acids. Clones were read by immunoSEQ multiplex PCR, and TCRdb kept only the in-frame ones, dropping some. The sample contains approximately 35,000 clones, about 91% of which appear only once. Specimen: PBMCs, collected before any cancer treatment. V and J are TRBV28 and TRBJ1-2, with D uncertain. This receptor was taken from a man between 35 and 75 years old with stage II lung adenocarcinoma. CDR3 residues: CATITRIGYGYTF. In DNA, the CDR3 is TGTGCCACCATTACGCGGATCGGCTATGGCTACACCTTC.